The source of this TCR beta chain is a study of cytomegalovirus exposure and HLA in healthy donors (TCRdb year 2017). Background on the whole study: An earlier analysis of several hundred of the donors reported about 250 Gb of sequence data and around 110 million unique TCR beta sequences from 190 million or so T cells. About 280 gigabases of sequencing data and around 80 million unique TCR sequences made up an early release that covered some 640 HLA-typed donors. The genetic ancestry cluster associated with self-reported Caucasian donors included 81% of the 300 to 450 genotyped donors. The aim of the study was to test whether cataloging public T cell receptors could identify signatures of past pathogen exposure. The study profiled the T cell repertoires of hundreds of subjects by immunosequencing and related them to cytomegalovirus serostatus. A separate validation cohort of 100 to 150 different subjects was used in addition to the roughly 700-subject first cohort. High-throughput TCR immunosequencing, statistical association of individual TCRs with disease status, and machine learning were combined to predict cytomegalovirus infection status. A later analysis re-analyzed previously published TCR beta repertoires from 550 to 700 donors and added high-resolution HLA genotyping to study TCR occurrence patterns. Rather than using new phenotypic data, the later analysis identified candidate immune exposures from TCR beta sequences and from how often those sequences occurred across donors. In an earlier analysis of roughly 580 of the donors, high-throughput TCR beta sequencing was used to judge whether each TCR beta V gene segment behaved as functional or pseudogenic. Alongside the repertoire data, information on donor age, sex, ethnicity and CMV serostatus was compiled. A later genetic analysis used genome-wide SNP genotypes for about 60% of the 666 donors, treating that subset as a discovery cohort. Every discovery cohort repertoire had been produced on one sequencing platform. Both class I and class II loci were covered by HLA typing, at four-digit resolution. The number of typed donors differed by locus: about 620-640 for A, B, C, DRB1 and DQB1; 500 to 550 for DQA1; 606 for DPA1; and about 450 for DPB1. Roughly 5 DR-DQ haplotypes were handled as single units for association and clustering, since linkage in the cohort was strong. Among some 410 genotyped donors of the cohort, an average of about 220,000 unique TCR beta nucleotide sequences was sequenced per donor, of which roughly 17% were non-productive. Overall results and qualifications from the work: Because HLA typing was unavailable for some donors at each locus, only the typed subset was used in association tests. A later analysis reported that several top co-occurrence clusters appeared linked to parvovirus B19, influenza, CMV and Epstein-Barr virus. Because counts were too low, about 17 rarely observed V segments, including chromosome 9 orphons, were excluded from the earlier analysis of a few hundred of the donors. In an earlier analysis of a few hundred of the donors, most TCR beta V segments were observed in productive rearrangements about 87% or about 30% of the time, broadly matching IMGT annotations. The cohort was sequenced for TCR beta chains only, and without alpha or paired-chain data the features that could be detected were limited. Compared with equally common non-associated chains, HLA-associated TCR beta chains in a later analysis were more clonally expanded and had lower generation probabilities. The sequencing pipeline was judged likely to have produced a cluster of highly shared sequence variants as a technical artifact. A few of the identified cytomegalovirus-associated TCR beta chains were confirmed in vitro to be specific for cytomegalovirus antigens. The authors suggested that the approach could potentially be extended to other disease states and immunological phenotypes. The classifier was reported to diagnose cytomegalovirus status with high specificity and sensitivity in both the original and validation cohorts. A later analysis found that TCR association rates varied across HLA loci, with DRB1 alleles showing the most associated TCRs and HLA-C alleles the fewest. In a later analysis, most CMV-associated TCR beta chains were found to appear HLA-restricted, with HLA associations seemingly driven largely by CMV exposure. Sequencing depth was assumed to be roughly uniform across donors in the presence/absence analyses, though that assumption may not hold. Immune exposure information for the cohort was limited to CMV serostatus. Assigning TCR associations to individual alleles was difficult when HLA alleles, especially DR and DQ, strongly co-occurred. V-gene and J-gene trimming of TCR beta chains was associated with a missense DCLRE1C variant in a later genetic analysis, and the association was replicated in an independent cohort. A later analysis associated 15,000 to 20,000 TCR beta sequences with specific HLA alleles at a false discovery rate of 0.05. In the study, about 150 TCR beta chains were listed as associated with cytomegalovirus. Some IMGT-functional V segments, including TRBV6-2 and TRBV6-3, could not be distinguished by the 87-base-pair reads and were therefore excluded. Compared with the roughly 700-donor mean, donors in an Asian-associated ancestry cluster had fewer N-insertions in productive TCRs, according to a later genetic analysis. Correlated functional status among segregating V segments might be attributable to linkage disequilibrium, but an unknown experimental factor could not be ruled out. Most TCR sequences were observed very rarely across donors, whereas some public TCRs were present in many individuals. A further reported finding was that TCR beta sequences accurately predicted the HLA-A and HLA-B alleles for most subjects in the first cohort.

Library prep was done by the immunoSEQ multiplex PCR assay. A mixture of 60 forward primers for TCR Vbeta segments and 13 reverse primers for TCR Jbeta segments was used in the multiplex PCR. The CDR3 region of rearranged TCR beta genes was amplified from genomic DNA by a multiplex PCR assay. The Illumina HiSeq System was used to sequence the amplified TCR beta libraries as 87-base-pair reads. The authors' pipeline ran thus. A later analysis counted approximately 84 million unique TCR beta chains across the 666 repertoires, and 10 million to 11 million of these chains were shared by at least two donors. Raw reads were error-corrected and collapsed into unique sequences with a nearest-neighbor algorithm that merged closely related sequences to remove PCR and sequencing errors. To assign V, D and J gene segments, CDR3 sequences were aligned to IMGT reference sequences. Each retained sequence needed at least a six-nucleotide match to both a V gene segment and a J gene segment. Rearrangements were called productive when the CDR3 lacked stop codons and stayed in frame with V and J; all others were non-productive. Following IMGT convention, CDR3 was defined as the stretch from the second conserved V-encoded cysteine up to the conserved J-encoded phenylalanine. The earlier analysis of approximately 500 of the donors excluded sequences that lacked an unambiguous match to a single V gene segment. An earlier analysis of roughly 590 of the donors called V segments functional above 56.7% productive rearrangements and segregating when the between-donor standard deviation exceeded 5%. A statistical classification framework was built to diagnose cytomegalovirus status from the catalog of TCR beta chain sequences. In a later analysis, V and J genes were assigned by comparing TCR nucleotide sequences against IMGT/GENE-DB human TR gene sequences. A later analysis assigned CDR3 sequences and most-parsimonious VDJ recombination scenarios with the TCRdist pipeline. In a later analysis, each TCR beta chain was defined by its CDR3 amino acid sequence together with its V-gene family, and reads without a unique V-gene family were excluded. As a way to deal with suspected cross-contamination and a sequencing artifact, a later analysis dropped approximately 590 nucleotide sequences that were highly shared and had low generation probability. In a later analysis, a clonal expansion index for each public chain was calculated from normalized within-repertoire ranks of inferred template counts. A later analysis computed generation probabilities with a VDJ recombination model fitted to out-of-frame rearrangements, and checked the results against IGoR. A later analysis scored TCR-TCR, TCR-HLA and TCR-CMV co-occurrence with hypergeometric tests, applying a repertoire-size bias correction to TCR pairs. False discovery rates were estimated in a later analysis by permuting HLA or CMV assignments 20 times. In a later analysis, co-occurring TCRs were grouped using DBSCAN, and TCRdist sequence similarity was added for clustering within HLA-allele-positive subsets. For co-occurrence clustering, repertoires with fewer than 30,000 or more than 120,000 public chains were excluded, along with 4 to 6 repertoires with anomalous nucleotide sharing. TCRdb obtained this table from immuneACCESS and retained in-frame rearrangements with V and J assigned. These tables miss some clones; where compared with another copy, unresolved V genes account for less than half of the shortfall, and the remainder is unexplained. V and J calls and clone size are as listed in that table; D and trimming were resolved from the DNA. In all, the sample holds about 170,000 clones, and 73% of those were seen once. Jointly, the top ten make up under 7% of the sample.

Note on this clone: The clone's antigen remains unknown. Base qualities were left out, and no much larger clone turns up one base away.

The cohort comprised around 690 healthy bone marrow donors. All cohort members were sampled while nominally healthy, although unrecorded immune exposures were likely present. The donor tested CMV seropositive and was one of the 289 seropositive cohort members. A peripheral blood sample was provided by each donor, and peripheral blood mononuclear cells were used for TCR beta sequencing. The Qiagen DNeasy Blood Extraction Kit was used to extract genomic DNA from the blood cell samples. A distance of 13 bases separates the germline ends of V and J, which lose 7 bases and 0 bases respectively. In the germline V gene, CDR1 corresponds to ENHRY and CDR2 to SYGVKD. Its CDR3 holds 15 amino acids, cysteine through phenylalanine. The retained sequence is limited to the CDR3, 45 bases, with the frame set at the first base.

The sample comprised PBMCs. The V and J segments used are TRBV10-3 and TRBJ2-1; TRBD1 is perhaps the D gene, given 5 matching bases. This TCR was recovered from a young woman in good health and CMV-seropositive. For the CDR3, the sequence is CAITRQLSSYNEQFF. The sequenced DNA is TGTGCCATCACCCGACAGCTAAGCTCCTACAATGAGCAGTTCTTC.